This T cell receptor beta chain is drawn from a study of cytomegalovirus exposure and HLA in healthy donors. Study-wide background: A prior analysis found fewer than 120 million unique TCR beta sequences from around 180 million T cells.

As to this clone: The antigen remains unidentified.

Findings of the study overall: A later analysis linked a missense variant in DCLRE1C to the trimming of TCR beta V and J genes. In vitro confirmation showed three CMV-associated chains to be CMV antigen specific. In a later analysis, the majority of CMV-associated beta chains seemingly showed HLA restriction.

CDR3 length equals 16 residues. Trimming shortened V by 0 bases and J by 5 bases, and 14 bases separated the two germline ends. CDR1 and CDR2 (germline): MGHRA, YSYEKL. The study ran its PCR with 60 Vbeta and 13 Jbeta primers. The protocol was immunoSEQ multiplex PCR, while the TCRdb copy is restricted to in-frame clones and leaves out a portion. The sample consists of roughly 150,000 clones, approximately 73% of them appearing once. The sequence was obtained from a man under 40 in good health and CMV-seropositive. The sequencing sample was made of PBMCs. V usage is TRBV4-1 and J usage is TRBJ1-5, with D possibly matching TRBD1 (5 bases). The CDR3 DNA reads as TGCGCCAGCAGCCAAGATCAGGGTCAAAGACATCAGCCCCAGCATTTT. This sequence encodes CASSQDQGQRHQPQHF.